One and the same sample provided the 8 T cell receptor beta chains below, sequenced in a study of T cell responses to AZD1222 COVID-19 vaccine. TCRdb's copy holds only in-frame clones and misses some; the assay was immunoSEQ multiplex PCR. Altogether about 49,000 clones are present, over 60% being singletons, with the ten largest covering roughly 7.2%. The sample in question was peripheral blood, obtained on day 0 of AZD1222 vaccination. These receptors originate from an adult in good health.

The J gene is TRBJ1-1, the V gene TRBV5-1; perhaps TRBD1 as D (6 bases). Trimming stripped 4 bases from V and 5 bases from J, with 24 bases between. Germline values: CDR1 SGHRS, CDR2 YFSETQ. The CDR3 runs to 17 residues. The CDR3 DNA sequence: TGCGCCAGCAGCGTAGGGGGACCGCTAGGGAAGAGGACTGAAGCTTTCTTT. It yields the protein CASSVGGPLGKRTEAFF.

This clone showed up just a few times. The V gene is TRBV14, the J gene TRBJ2-7; D might be TRBD1 (5 bases). CDR1 and CDR2 (germline): SGHDN, FVKESK. This CDR3 is built from 12 residues. The V gene lost 4 bases and the J gene lost 2 bases, with 6 bases spanning the gap. CDR3 DNA sequence: TGTGCCAGCAGCCCGACAGCCTACGAGCAGTACTTC. Protein sequence: CASSPTAYEQYF.

This chain connects TRBV7-8 to TRBJ2-7; possible D gene TRBD2, 5 bases. V was trimmed by 3 bases and J by 2 bases, leaving 11 bases between them. The CDR3 consists of 14 residues. Germline-derived CDR1 and CDR2 are SGHVS and FQNEAQ. The CDR3 protein is CASSLRGNPYEQYV. The CDR3, as DNA: TGTGCCAGCAGCTTGAGAGGGAACCCCTACGAGCAGTACGTC.

The chain employs TRBV5-1 and TRBJ1-2; tentative D call: TRBD1 (5 bases). CDR1 is SGHRS, CDR2 YFSETQ, per germline. The V gene lost 0 bases and the J gene lost 8 bases, with 17 bases spanning the gap. The CDR3 has 15 amino acids. CDR3 region: CASSLELLGTNGYTF. The DNA for the CDR3 is TGCGCCAGCAGCTTGGAGTTATTGGGGACGAACGGCTACACCTTC. The full variable domain, its missing parts supplied by reference TRBV5-1 and TRBJ1-2, is KAGVTQTPRYLIKTRGQQVTLSCSPISGHRSVSWYQQTPGQGLQFLFEYFSETQRNKGNFPGRFSGRQFSNSRSEMNVSTLELGDSALYLCASSLELLGTNGYTFGSGTRLTVV.

The rearrangement links TRBV5-4 to TRBJ2-1; 9 bases fit TRBD2. The CDR3 is made up of 15 amino acids. Per the germline V gene, CDR1 is SGHNT and CDR2 is YYREEE (reference sequence). J gave up 6 bases and V 0 bases, and 4 bases lay outside the gene matches. The CDR3 here is CASSLGGSGGNEQFF. CDR3 nucleotides: TGTGCCAGCAGCTTGGGGGGTAGCGGGGGCAATGAGCAGTTCTTC. Supplemented by reference TRBV5-4 and TRBJ2-1, the full variable domain reads ETGVTQSPTHLIKTRGQQVTLRCSSQSGHNTVSWYQQALGQGPQFIFQYYREEENGRGNFPPRFSGLQFPNYSSELNVNALELDDSALYLCASSLGGSGGNEQFFGPGTRLTVL.

This chain links TRBV12-5 with TRBJ1-4, with 10 bases fitting TRBD1. Germline V gene sequence: CDR1 LGHNT, CDR2 FRNRAP. The CDR3 is 14 amino acids. The J segment lost 9 bases and the V segment lost 6 bases, leaving 7 bases of the junction unmatched. CDR3 protein: CASGTGTGDKKLFF. Here the CDR3 DNA reads TGTGCTAGTGGAACCGGGACAGGGGATAAAAAACTGTTTTTT.

The gene calls are TRBV5-6 and TRBJ2-5; tentative D call: TRBD1 (6 bases). The V end was cut by 3 bases, the J end by 4 bases, with 7 bases between. CDR3 length: 12 amino acids. Germline V gene sequence: CDR1 SGHDT, CDR2 YYEEEE. The CDR3 nucleotides are TGTGCCAGCAGCTGGGGGCCAGAGACCCAGTACTTC. Its translation is CASSWGPETQYF.

The chain couples TRBV6-1 to TRBJ1-2; the D gene is possibly TRBD1 (6 bases). CDR1 and CDR2 (germline): MNHNS, SASEGT. The CDR3 totals 14 residues. Trimming pared 3 bases from V and 8 bases from J, leaving 16 bases between. For the CDR3, the DNA is TGTGCCAGCAGTGAGCCAGGGGTGGTGGCGGGCTACACCTTC. It translates to CASSEPGVVAGYTF.